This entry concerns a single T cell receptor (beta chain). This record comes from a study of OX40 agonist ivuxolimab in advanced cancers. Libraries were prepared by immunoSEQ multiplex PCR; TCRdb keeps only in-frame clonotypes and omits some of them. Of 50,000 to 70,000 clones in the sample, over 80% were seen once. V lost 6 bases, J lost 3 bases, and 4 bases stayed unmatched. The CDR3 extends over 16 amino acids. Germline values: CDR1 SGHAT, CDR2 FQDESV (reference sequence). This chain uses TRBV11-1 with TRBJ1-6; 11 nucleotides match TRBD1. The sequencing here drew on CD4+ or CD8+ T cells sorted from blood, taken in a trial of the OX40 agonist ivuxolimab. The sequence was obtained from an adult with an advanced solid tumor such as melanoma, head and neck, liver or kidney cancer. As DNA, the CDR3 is TGTGCCAGCAGAAAGGACAGGGGGCGCTATAATTCACCCCTCCACTTT. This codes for CASRKDRGRYNSPLHF.